This T cell receptor (beta chain) was found in a study of Ad26.COV2.S vaccination and SARS-CoV-2 variants. Overall study context: A COV1001 Ad26.COV2.S trial-arm participant provided the sample. The authors gave Ad26.COV2.S intramuscularly, either once or twice 56 days apart.

Per the germline V gene, CDR1 is SGHVS and CDR2 is FQNEAQ. After removal of 0 bases from V and 1 base from J, the junction contained 6 bases not matched to a gene. The CDR3 extends over 17 amino acids. Treatment here: 19 received Ad26.COV2.S at low or high dose, single or two shots; a few received placebo; per-sample allocation not given. Specimen acquisition occurred on day 63 following the initial vaccine or placebo injection. Aged 18-55 years, donor was enrolled in Boston in about 2020. The repertoire was sequenced with immunoSEQ multiplex PCR; TCRdb's copy has only in-frame clones and lacks some. In the table there are about 410,000 clones, 88% of which are singletons.

The genes are TRBV7-8 and TRBJ2-3; 8 bases are a match to TRBD2. The receptor's source is a person aged 18-65 years who received the Ad26.COV2.S COVID-19 vaccine or a placebo. The specimen was peripheral blood, collected in a trial of Ad26.COV2.S vaccine versus placebo. The CDR3 is CASSLASGGAGTDTQYF. The CDR3 DNA is TGTGCCAGCAGCTTAGCGTCCGGGGGGGCTGGCACAGATACGCAGTATTTT.